This T cell receptor beta chain was retrieved from a study of T cells expressing NK-cell markers. Study-level findings and limits: Four of the donors also had these clonotypes leading their CD3+CD56-NKG2C+ fraction.

With the 5' RACE reads reprocessed, TCRdb shows one record per CDR3 protein and no DNA. This table lists some 120,000 distinct CDR3 sequences. Points on this clonotype: What it binds is not known.

This CDR3 contains 14 residues. Germline values: CDR1 SGDLS, CDR2 YYNGEE. Sample: blood T cells: a sorted CD56 or NKG2C T cell subset, CD4+ or CD8+ T cells, or bulk PBMC T cells (not recorded which). The chain has TRBV9 and TRBJ1-6. The sequence came from a woman between 18 and 70 years old in good health. The CDR3 is CASSVGGLNSPLHF.